The 29 T cell receptor beta chains reported below all come from one sample, sequenced in a study of blood T cells in healthy people across ages. Alongside a J-beta primer mix, a sample-barcoded 5' primer served in a second PCR lasting about 7 to 12 cycles. TCRdb processed the 5' RACE reads anew with MiXCR; each CDR3 protein has one entry. This table has under 2,000,000 distinct CDR3 sequences, about 49% appearing once. The sequencing sample was made of blood. The receptors here all came from a woman in her 40s in good health.

This chain links TRBV20-1 with TRBJ2-1; TRBD2 agrees at 12 bases. V lost 8 bases to trimming and J lost 9 bases; unmatched junction nucleotides: 8. The CDR3 consists of 13 residues. The germline V gene has CDR1 DFQATT and CDR2 SNEGSKA (reference sequence). CDR3 nucleotide sequence: TGCAGTCCCAGGACTAGCGGGGTCCCTGAGCAGTTCTTC. Protein: CSPRTSGVPEQFF.

This chain connects TRBV4-3 to TRBJ1-5; TRBD1 agrees at 9 bases. CDR3 length equals 17 residues. Germline CDR1 is LGHNA and CDR2 is YSLEER. V gave up 0 bases and J gave up 1 base; unmatched junction bases: 4. Here the CDR3 reads CASSQDMDRGSNQPQHF. The CDR3 DNA is TGCGCCAGCAGCCAAGATATGGACAGGGGCAGCAATCAGCCCCAGCATTTT.

This clonotype was seen a handful of times. The chain combines TRBV15 with TRBJ2-5, with 12 bases aligning to TRBD1. CDR3 length equals 15 residues. V was pared by 4 bases and J by 4 bases, with 4 bases of the junction left unmatched. Germline V gives CDR1 LNHNV, CDR2 YYDKDF (reference sequence). The CDR3 bases are TGTGCCACCAGCATGGGACAGGGGGCTCGAGAGACCCAGTACTTC. Translating it yields CATSMGQGARETQYF.

The chain recombines TRBV3-1 with TRBJ2-1, with D perhaps matching TRBD2 (6 bases). The CDR3 runs 17 residues. Trimming took off 0 bases at V and 4 bases at J, with 16 bases between the two ends. Germline V CDR1 and CDR2: LGHDT, YNNKEL (reference sequence). The CDR3 coding sequence is TGTGCCAGCAGCCAAGACGATCTAGCGAGCCCGTACAATGAGCAGTTCTTC. Protein sequence: CASSQDDLASPYNEQFF.

Comments on this clonotype: The CDR3 carries no conserved terminal phenylalanine or tryptophan, so it likely arises from a read error. The V gene is TRBV6-5, the J gene TRBJ2-3; 13 nucleotides match TRBD2. Germline V gene lookup returns CDR1 MNHEY and CDR2 SVGAGI. CDR3 length: 16 residues. V trimming: 6 bases; J trimming: 2 bases; junction bases outside the gene matches: 5. CDR3 bases: TGTGCCAGCAGCAAGACTAGCGGGGGGTACACAGATACGCAGTATCTT. This encodes CASSKTSGGYTDTQYL.

Concerning this clonotype itself: Sequence at one end of the junction differs from germline and may be a read error. The chain uses TRBV3-1 and TRBJ2-1; 9 bases are a match to TRBD2. There are 13 residues in the CDR3. Germline V gene data show CDR1 as LGHDT and CDR2 as YNNKEL (reference sequence). The CDR3 DNA reads TGTGCCCGCAGCGGGGGGATATACAATGAGCAGTTCTTC. This gives the protein CARSGGIYNEQFF.

The chain has TRBV27 and TRBJ2-7; a weak D match, TRBD2 (7 bases). Near its end, the DNA agrees better with TRBJ2-5, so the J call may be wrong. From germline, CDR1 is MNHEY and CDR2 SMNVEV (reference sequence). This CDR3 has 15 residues. CDR3 residues: CASSYGGDKEETQYF. DNA for the CDR3: TGTGCCAGCAGCTATGGGGGGGACAAGGAAGAGACCCAGTACTTC.

This clonotype was counted only a few times. The V gene is TRBV9, the J gene TRBJ1-1; 10 bases line up with TRBD1. Germline V gives CDR1 SGDLS, CDR2 YYNGEE. V lost 2 bases and J lost 6; bases outside the gene matches: 7. This CDR3 spans 15 amino acids. CDR3 in amino acids: CASSVQDRGLSEAFF. The DNA of the CDR3 is TGTGCCAGCAGCGTTCAAGACAGGGGGCTCTCTGAAGCTTTCTTT.

The CDR3, as DNA: TGCAGTGCTAGAATGCAGGTGGCGATTGATGAGCAGTTCTTC. The encoded protein is CSARMQVAIDEQFF. The rearrangement uses TRBV20-1 and TRBJ2-1; D unclear. V shed 2 bases and J shed 8 bases, with 16 bases lying between them. The CDR3 spans 14 residues. Germline loops: CDR1 DFQATT, CDR2 SNEGSKA (reference sequence).

The chain links TRBV3-1 to TRBJ2-7, with a tentative D call TRBD2 (5 bases). CDR3 size: 15 residues. Trimming took off 6 bases at V and 4 bases at J, with 19 bases between the two ends. Germline CDR1 LGHDT, CDR2 YNNKEL (reference sequence). This CDR3 reads CASRRERTDSYEQYF. The DNA for the CDR3 is TGTGCCAGCAGACGTGAAAGGACTGATTCATACGAGCAGTACTTC.

This chain connects TRBV7-9 to TRBJ1-2; no definite D call. This CDR3 is built from 15 residues. Trimming removed 3 bases at V and 3 bases at J, with 14 bases between. From germline, CDR1 is SEHNR and CDR2 FQNEAQ (reference sequence). CDR3 loop: CASSFIGVSDYGYTF. The CDR3 bases are TGTGCCAGCAGCTTTATTGGGGTCAGCGACTATGGCTACACCTTC.

The rearrangement uses TRBV7-2 and TRBJ2-1; TRBD2 agrees at 8 bases. Losses at the gene ends were 1 base for V and 6 bases for J; bases not matched to a gene: 5. The germline CDR1 and CDR2 sequences are SGHTA and FQGNSA. There are 15 residues in the CDR3. CDR3: CASSLELAVLNEQFF. CDR3 nucleotides: TGTGCCAGCAGCTTAGAACTAGCGGTACTCAATGAGCAGTTCTTC.

The genes are TRBV24-1 and TRBJ2-3, with D unresolved. This CDR3 comprises 12 residues. V dropped 6 bases and J dropped 4 bases, with 7 bases sitting between them. Germline CDR1 and CDR2: KGHDR and SFDVKD. CDR3 bases: TGTGCCACCAGTTCTCCCTCAGATACGCAGTATTTT. Protein sequence: CATSSPSDTQYF.

A single count supports this clonotype. The rearrangement links TRBV6-2 or TRBV6-3 to TRBJ2-7; D is perhaps TRBD2 (6 bases). Matching the DNA end better, TRBJ2-5 makes the J call doubtful. Germline lookup yields CDR1 MNHEY and CDR2 SVGEGT. The CDR3 length is 15 residues. The CDR3 sequence: CASSPLTSRAETQYF. The CDR3 coding sequence is TGTGCCAGCAGTCCCCTGACTAGTCGGGCGGAGACCCAGTACTTC.

The V gene is TRBV20-1, the J gene TRBJ2-4, with D perhaps TRBD2 (7 bases). The CDR3 covers 14 residues. Trimming pared 6 bases from V and 13 bases from J, leaving 25 bases between. Germline V lookup: CDR1 DFQATT, CDR2 SNEGSKA (reference sequence). The CDR3 protein is CSAPEGGGVSVQYF. DNA for the CDR3: TGCAGTGCGCCTGAGGGGGGGGGAGTTTCGGTGCAGTACTTC.

Of note for this clonotype: Germline is not matched at one junction end, which may reflect a read error. The gene calls are TRBV7-2 and TRBJ2-3; no firm D call. CDR1 and CDR2 from the germline V gene are SGHTA and FQGNSA. This CDR3 contains 12 residues. This CDR3 is CAGSFTRDTQYF. CDR3 nucleotide sequence: TGTGCCGGCAGCTTTACCCGAGATACGCAGTATTTT.

J is TRBJ2-5 and V is TRBV12-3 or TRBV12-4; unclear D gene. The CDR3 length is 13 residues. Between the trimmed V and J ends, which lost 2 bases and 2 bases, there was a span of 6 bases. The CDR3: CASSLFKQETQYF. Here the CDR3 DNA reads TGTGCCAGCAGTTTATTTAAGCAAGAGACCCAGTACTTC.

Details on this clonotype: The DNA is omitted, as the CDR3 cannot be located on it reliably, and the CDR3 follows TCRdb's listing. The gene calls are TRBV7-9 and TRBJ2-5; the DNA was not compared with TRBD2, the D call given in the table. The CDR3 is 14 residues long, counting both termini. Germline CDR1 reads SEHNR; CDR2 reads FQNEAQ (reference sequence). The CDR3 sequence is CASSPAVAVGSKYF.

The chain couples TRBV7-2 to TRBJ2-1, with TRBD1 matching over 7 bases. Germline V CDR1 and CDR2: SGHTA, FQGNSA. This CDR3 spans 14 amino acids. With V trimmed by 4 bases and J by 8 bases, 8 bases remained unmatched. In DNA form, the CDR3 reads TGTGCCAGCAGCTCGGGACAGACCGTGGATGAGCAGTTCTTC. Its protein is CASSSGQTVDEQFF.

This clonotype was seen only a few times. The chain uses TRBV5-5 and TRBJ2-7; possible D gene TRBD1, 5 bases. V shed 0 bases and J shed 4 bases, with 14 bases lying between them. The CDR3 contains 15 residues. Germline lookup yields CDR1 SGHKS and CDR2 YYEKEE (reference sequence). The CDR3 sequence: CASSLGPGNVYEQYF. The CDR3 region has the DNA TGTGCCAGCAGCTTGGGGCCAGGGAATGTTTACGAGCAGTACTTC.

CDR3 sequence reads: CASRRQTGRQYNEQYF. CDR3 in DNA: TGTGCCAGCAGACGTCAGACAGGGAGACAATACAATGAGCAGTACTTC. This chain uses TRBV9 with TRBJ2-7, with 7 bases aligning to TRBD1. V trimming: 5 bases; J trimming: 7 bases; junction bases outside the gene matches: 18. This CDR3 spans 16 amino acids. CDR1 is SGDLS and CDR2 is YYNGEE in the germline V gene.

The CDR3 loop reads CASSELTYATQYF. CDR3 coding DNA: TGCGCCAGCAGCGAGCTAACCTATGCGACCCAGTACTTC. The gene calls are TRBV10-2 and TRBJ2-5; D is ambiguous. The CDR3 length is 13 residues. V was trimmed by 6 bases and J by 7 bases, leaving 15 bases between them. CDR1 and CDR2 from the germline V gene are WSHSY and SAAADI.

J is TRBJ1-4 and V is TRBV6-5; possibly TRBD1 for D (6 bases). The CDR3 spans 15 residues. Trimming cost V 2 bases and J 5 bases, with 12 bases left between them. Germline V CDR1 and CDR2: MNHEY, SVGAGI. The CDR3 DNA is TGTGCCAGCAGTTACGCGGGGGCGCAGAATGAAAAACTGTTTTTT. It codes for CASSYAGAQNEKLFF.

The chain uses TRBV10-1 and TRBJ2-5, with D perhaps matching TRBD2 (6 bases). The CDR3 has 15 amino acids. The ends were cut back, 4 bases at V and 5 bases at J, with 17 bases in the middle. The V gene's germline CDR1 is WNHNN and CDR2 SYGVQD (reference sequence). CDR3 loop: CASSGSSGGPETQYF. The DNA of the CDR3 is TGCGCCAGCAGTGGGAGTAGCGGAGGCCCTGAGACCCAGTACTTC.

This clonotype appeared once. The genes are TRBV28 and TRBJ2-7, with D tentatively TRBD2 (5 bases). Germline V gene lookup returns CDR1 MDHEN and CDR2 SYDVKM. CDR3 size: 15 residues. V lost 2 bases to trimming and J lost 6 bases, with 17 bases between them. In DNA, the CDR3 is TGTGCCAGCAGTTTAGGAGGTCTAGCCCTGGGCGAGCAGTACTTC. Translating it yields CASSLGGLALGEQYF.

V usage is TRBV6-2 or TRBV6-3 and J usage is TRBJ2-1; no reliable D call. The length of the CDR3 is 13 residues. Germline CDR1 and CDR2: MNHEY and SVGEGT. V was cut by 5 bases and J by 9 bases, with 14 bases left in between. The CDR3 region is CASSPAMGSEQFF. The CDR3 coding sequence is TGTGCCAGCAGTCCCGCCATGGGAAGTGAGCAGTTCTTC.

The chain carries TRBV9 and TRBJ2-5; TRBD2 is a possible D gene (7 bases). The CDR3 totals 15 residues. The germline V gene encodes CDR1 SGDLS and CDR2 YYNGEE. The V and J ends lost 0 bases and 11 bases respectively, with 20 bases between them. CDR3 sequence (DNA): TGTGCCAGCAGCGTAGATGAGGGGGACTACAATGAGCAGTACTTC. Amino acid sequence: CASSVDEGDYNEQYF.

This clonotype was detected only a few times. In DNA, the CDR3 is TGTGCCAGCAGCGTAGCGATAAGTACTGGGGCCAACGTCCTGACTTTC. This translates into CASSVAISTGANVLTF. The genes are TRBV9 and TRBJ2-6; the D is unclear. The CDR3 extends over 16 amino acids. Trimming shortened V by 0 bases and J by 2 bases, and 9 bases separated the two germline ends. Germline V gene lookup returns CDR1 SGDLS and CDR2 YYNGEE.

This clonotype was observed a handful of times. V usage is TRBV6-5 and J usage is TRBJ1-2; D is unclear. This CDR3 is 16 amino acids long. Trimming took 0 bases from V and 6 from J, leaving 17 bases between them. CDR1 and CDR2 from the germline V gene are MNHEY and SVGAGI. DNA of the CDR3: TGTGCCAGCAGTTACTCGACATTTAGCCTGAGGGATGGCTACACCTTC. The encoded protein is CASSYSTFSLRDGYTF.